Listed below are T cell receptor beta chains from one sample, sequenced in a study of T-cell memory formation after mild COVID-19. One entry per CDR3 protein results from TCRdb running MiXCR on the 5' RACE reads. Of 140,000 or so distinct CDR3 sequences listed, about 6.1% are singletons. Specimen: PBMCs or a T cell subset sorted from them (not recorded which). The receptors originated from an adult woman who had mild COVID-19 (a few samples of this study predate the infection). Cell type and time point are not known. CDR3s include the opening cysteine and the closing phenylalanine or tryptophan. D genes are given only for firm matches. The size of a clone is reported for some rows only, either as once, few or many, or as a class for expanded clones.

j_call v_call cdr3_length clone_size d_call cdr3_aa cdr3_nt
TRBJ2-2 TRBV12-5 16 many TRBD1 CASGLRTGHVTGELFF TGTGCTAGTGGTTTGCGGACAGGGCATGTTACCGGGGAGCTGTTTTTT
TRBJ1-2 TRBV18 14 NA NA CASSPPETYYGYTF TGTGCCAGCTCACCACCGGAAACTTACTATGGCTACACCTTC
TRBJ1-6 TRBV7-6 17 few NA CASSSLGSRGIQSPLHF TGTGCCAGCAGCTCCCTGGGTAGCAGGGGTATCCAATCACCCCTCCACTTT
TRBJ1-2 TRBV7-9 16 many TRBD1 CASSPQGGTPSYGYTF TGTGCCAGCAGCCCCCAGGGGGGTACCCCTTCTTATGGCTACACCTTC
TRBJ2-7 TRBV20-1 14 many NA CSARVASGTYEQYF TGCAGTGCTAGAGTGGCCTCGGGGACCTACGAGCAGTACTTC
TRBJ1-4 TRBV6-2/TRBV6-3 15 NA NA CASSQDRPSQEKLFF TGTGCCAGCAGTCAGGACCGGCCGAGCCAAGAAAAACTGTTTTTT
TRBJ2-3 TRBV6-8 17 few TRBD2 CASSYERERRSTDTQYF TGTGCCAGCAGTTATGAGCGGGAGCGAAGGAGCACAGATACGCAGTATTTT
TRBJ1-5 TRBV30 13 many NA CAWSEGRNQPQHF TGTGCCTGGAGTGAGGGGCGCAATCAGCCCCAGCATTTT
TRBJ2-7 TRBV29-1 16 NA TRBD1 CSPGKGTADVNYEQYF TGCAGCCCGGGGAAAGGGACAGCAGACGTAAACTACGAGCAGTACTTC
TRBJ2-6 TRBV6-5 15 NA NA CASSQLSSGANVLTF TGTGCCAGCAGTCAACTGAGCTCTGGGGCCAACGTCCTGACTTTC
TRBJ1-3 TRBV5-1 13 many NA CASSPGTENTIYF TGCGCCAGCAGCCCCGGGACGGAAAACACCATATATTTT
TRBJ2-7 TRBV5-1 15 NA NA CASSLAPGGLYEQYF TGCGCCAGCAGCTTGGCCCCCGGGGGCCTATACGAGCAGTACTTC
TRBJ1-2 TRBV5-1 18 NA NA CASSLGDPRSGANYGYTF TGCGCCAGCAGCTTGGGAGACCCAAGAAGCGGGGCTAACTATGGCTACACCTTC
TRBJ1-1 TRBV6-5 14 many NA CASSYATGNTEAFF TGTGCCAGCAGTTACGCGACAGGGAACACTGAAGCTTTCTTT
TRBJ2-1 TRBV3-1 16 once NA CASSQERQISYNEQFF TGTGCCAGCAGCCAAGAACGACAGATATCCTACAATGAGCAGTTCTTC
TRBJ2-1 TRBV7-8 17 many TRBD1 CASSSFLRQGTINEQFF TGTGCCAGCAGCTCTTTCCTGAGACAGGGAACAATCAATGAGCAGTTCTTC
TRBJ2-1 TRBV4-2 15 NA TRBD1 CASSQEGTGALEQFF TGTGCCAGCAGCCAAGAGGGGACAGGAGCTCTTGAGCAGTTCTTC
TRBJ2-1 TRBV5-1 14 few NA CASSLGQVSNEQFF TGCGCCAGCAGCTTGGGACAAGTTAGTAATGAGCAGTTCTTC
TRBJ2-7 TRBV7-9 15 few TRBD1 CASSLTGQGIHEQYF TGTGCCAGCAGCTTAACGGGACAGGGTATCCACGAGCAGTACTTC
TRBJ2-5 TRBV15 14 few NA CATSSRQVQETQYF TGTGCCACCAGCAGTAGACAGGTTCAAGAGACCCAGTACTTC
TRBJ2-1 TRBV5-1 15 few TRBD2 CASSIVSGSYNEQFF TGCGCCAGCAGCATCGTAAGCGGGAGTTACAATGAGCAGTTCTTC
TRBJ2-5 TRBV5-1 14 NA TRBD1 CASYRQGHQETQYF TGCGCCAGCTACAGACAGGGCCACCAAGAGACCCAGTACTTC
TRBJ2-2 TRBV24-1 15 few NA CATSDGGLVTGELFF TGTGCCACCAGTGATGGGGGCTTGGTCACCGGGGAGCTGTTTTTT
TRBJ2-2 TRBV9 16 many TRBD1 CASSPRGQSNTGELFF TGTGCCAGCAGCCCAAGGGGGCAATCGAACACCGGGGAGCTGTTTTTT
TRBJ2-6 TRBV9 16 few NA CASSMGPSSGANVLTF TGTGCCAGCAGCATGGGACCGAGCTCTGGGGCCAACGTCCTGACTTTC
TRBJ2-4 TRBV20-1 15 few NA CSARDARIGGNIQYF TGCAGTGCTAGAGATGCCCGAATCGGAGGAAACATTCAGTACTTC